This T cell receptor beta chain was identified during a study of vaccination and CD4 T cells after COVID-19. Sequence data for DNA of cultured CD4+ T cells were generated by the Oncomine TCR Beta short-read assay. Genomic DNA was taken out of cultured CD4+ T cells by extraction. TCRdb re-derived calls from the PCR reads in MiXCR, one entry per CDR3 protein. The sample has about 11,000 distinct CDR3 sequences, roughly 56% seen once. V lost 3 bases and J 1 base, leaving 9 bases between the germline ends. The CDR3 totals 14 residues. The germline gives CDR1 SNHLY, CDR2 FYNNEI. In the case of this clonotype: What it binds is unknown.

Treatment described: approximately 9-day PBMC culture with coronavirus spike peptide pools or control peptides (ViraFEST assay). This clonotype originated in a human donor who had recovered from COVID-19. The chain couples TRBV2 to TRBJ2-5, with D hard to call. The sequenced material came from CD4+ T cells from blood, cultured in vitro. CDR3 sequence reads: CASSDRTAQETQYF. The CDR3 region has the DNA TGTGCCAGCAGTGACCGGACGGCCCAAGAGACCCAGTACTTC.